This is a list of T cell receptor beta chains from one sample in a study of spatial heterogeneity in lung cancer. TCRdb reprocessed the 5' RACE reads with MiXCR, giving one entry per CDR3 protein. The sample has over 9,000 distinct CDR3 sequences; roughly an eighth are singletons. The specimen was lung tumor tissue, collected at surgery. These receptors came from a male donor with early-stage non-small cell lung cancer. The CDR3 runs from the conserved cysteine through the conserved F or W. Fields, in order: D gene, clone size, V gene, J gene, CDR3 DNA, CDR3 protein. D genes are given only for firm matches. The listing skips clone size in some rows; elsewhere it reads once, few, many or a size class.

-	medium-sized	TRBV6-6	TRBJ2-3	TGTGCCAGCAATGGACAGAGAAGCACAGATACGCAGTATTTT	CASNGQRSTDTQYF
TRBD1	many	TRBV16	TRBJ2-7	TGTGCCAGCAGCCCCGACAGGGGTTTCGGGCAGTACTTC	CASSPDRGFGQYF
-	-	TRBV28	TRBJ1-4	TGTGCCAGCAGTTCAGAACAGGGTTTGGGTGAAAAACTGTTTTTT	CASSSEQGLGEKLFF
-	few	TRBV30	TRBJ2-6	TGTGCCCGAGCCGGGGGTTTCTCTGGGGCCAACGTCCTGACTTTC	CARAGGFSGANVLTF
-	few	TRBV5-1	TRBJ2-1	TGCGCCAGCAGCTTGGTGGCGGACTCCTACAATGAGCAGTTCTTC	CASSLVADSYNEQFF
TRBD1	-	TRBV6-2/TRBV6-3	TRBJ2-5	TGTGCCAGCATCTCCCCCGGACAGGGAAGAGAGACCCAGTACTTC	CASISPGQGRETQYF
-	-	TRBV29-1	TRBJ1-2	TGCAGCGTTGAGACATCTGGAAGGGGGTATGGCTACACCTTC	CSVETSGRGYGYTF
TRBD1	-	TRBV20-1	TRBJ1-5	TGCAGTGCTAGACGACAGGGTAGCAATCAGCCCCAGCATTTT	CSARRQGSNQPQHF
TRBD1	many	TRBV7-9	TRBJ1-1	TGTGCCAGCAGCTTAGTACAGGGGGACACTGAAGCTTTCTTT	CASSLVQGDTEAFF
-	few	TRBV10-3	TRBJ1-1	TGTGCCATCTCCTACCGAGGCACTGAAGCTTTCTTT	CAISYRGTEAFF
-	many	TRBV7-2	TRBJ2-5	TGTGCCAGCAGCACCCGACGGCAAGAGACCCAGTACTTC	CASSTRRQETQYF
-	-	TRBV7-2	TRBJ2-3	TGTGCCAGCAGCTTAAGGGACACATTCACAGATACGCAGTATTTT	CASSLRDTFTDTQYF
TRBD1	many	TRBV6-2/TRBV6-3	TRBJ1-5	TGTGCCAGCAGCCGACCTACGGGCGAGGGACAGTACAATCAGCCCCAGCATTTT	CASSRPTGEGQYNQPQHF
-	few	TRBV3-1	TRBJ2-5	TGTGCCAGCAGCCAAGTGGAGACCCAGTACTTC	CASSQVETQYF
-	many	TRBV19	TRBJ1-5	TGTGCCACCAGGACAGAGTTTCAGCCCCAGCATTTT	CATRTEFQPQHF
-	-	TRBV5-1	TRBJ2-1	TGCGCCAGCAGCCCCTCCCGGGGTGCCCATGAGCAGTTCTTC	CASSPSRGAHEQFF
TRBD2	-	TRBV7-2	TRBJ2-3	TGTGCCAGCAGCTCCAGACTAGCGGGGTTACCAGATACGCAGTATTTT	CASSSRLAGLPDTQYF
-	few	TRBV6-2/TRBV6-3	TRBJ2-7	TGTGCCAGCAGTCGGGGACGGTGGGACGAGCAGTACTTC	CASSRGRWDEQYF